One and the same sample provided the 23 T cell receptor beta chains below, sequenced in a study of T cell responses to AZD1222 COVID-19 vaccine. Sequencing used immunoSEQ multiplex PCR; TCRdb keeps in-frame clones, though not all of them. The sample gives under 300,000 clones, over 90% of which show up once; around 0.5% is in the top ten. This material consisted of peripheral blood, taken on day 0 of AZD1222 vaccination. These receptors were taken from an adult in good health.

CDR3 loop: CASSVAPPNEKLFF. The CDR3 nucleotides are TGTGCCAGTAGCGTAGCACCACCTAATGAAAAACTGTTTTTT. J is TRBJ1-4 and V is TRBV19; D remains ambiguous. V lost 6 bases and J 3 bases, leaving 11 bases between the germline ends. The CDR3 is made up of 14 amino acids. The germline gives CDR1 LNHDA, CDR2 SQIVND (reference sequence). The full variable domain, rest sourced from reference TRBV19 and TRBJ1-4, is DGGITQSPKYLFRKEGQNVTLSCEQNLNHDAMYWYRQDPGQGLRLIYYSQIVNDFQKGDIAEGYSVSREKKESFPLTVTSAQKNPTAFYLCASSVAPPNEKLFFGSGTQLSVL.

The chain uses TRBV5-1 and TRBJ2-1, with unresolved D. V lost 4 bases and J lost 2, with 10 bases in between. This CDR3 is built from 14 residues. CDR1 SGHRS and CDR2 YFSETQ come from the germline V gene. The CDR3 DNA is TGCGCCAGCAGCCCCGATCAGGCCTACAATGAGCAGTTCTTC. This gives the protein CASSPDQAYNEQFF.

The V call is TRBV20-1, the J call TRBJ2-2; D gene uncertain. Trimming removed 3 bases at V and 6 bases at J, with 17 bases between. There are 15 residues in the CDR3. In germline, CDR1 is DFQATT, CDR2 SNEGSKA (reference sequence). CDR3 region: CSASNLGRPAGELFF. CDR3 coding DNA: TGCAGTGCTAGTAATTTGGGCCGCCCGGCCGGGGAGCTGTTTTTT.

This rearrangement joins TRBV6-1 to TRBJ1-1, with D possibly TRBD1 on 5 matching bases. Trimming cost V 2 bases and J 5 bases, with 12 bases left between them. CDR1 and CDR2 from the germline V gene are MNHNS and SASEGT. The CDR3 is 14 residues long. The CDR3 spells CASSESGLWTEAFF. The CDR3 bases are TGTGCCAGCAGTGAATCAGGGTTGTGGACTGAAGCTTTCTTT.

V gene TRBV28 combines with J gene TRBJ1-1; the D gene is possibly TRBD1 (5 bases). The CDR3 contains 15 residues. Trimming stripped 7 bases from V and 1 base from J, with 16 bases between. Looked up from germline, CDR1 is MDHEN and CDR2 is SYDVKM. In DNA, the CDR3 is TGTGCCAGCACCAGATGGACGGGGGAGAACACTGAAGCTTTCTTT. Translated, it gives CASTRWTGENTEAFF.

This clone appeared a single time. This chain's CDR3 is CASSLGQPSNQPQHF. CDR3 nucleotides: TGTGCCAGCAGTTTAGGACAGCCCAGCAATCAGCCCCAGCATTTT. The rearrangement links TRBV27 to TRBJ1-5; tentative D call: TRBD1 (6 bases). V was shortened by 2 bases and J by 1 base, with 9 bases between the two germline ends. In germline, CDR1 is MNHEY, CDR2 SMNVEV (reference sequence). CDR3 length: 15 amino acids.

The chain is built from TRBV29-1 and TRBJ2-1; D is unclear. The CDR3 length is 11 residues. The germline CDR1 and CDR2 sequences are SQVTM and ANQGSEA. V was cut by 7 bases and J by 10 bases, with 14 bases left in between. The CDR3 loop is CSAAYKGEQFF. The CDR3 DNA follows: TGCAGCGCCGCCTATAAAGGAGAGCAGTTCTTC.

Comment on this clone: Other DNA sequences from this sample encode an identical CDR3 as well. The chain links TRBV5-1 to TRBJ1-2; no firm D call. Trimming removed 0 bases from V and 2 bases from J, with 5 bases in between. Germline V gives CDR1 SGHRS, CDR2 YFSETQ. This CDR3 region has 13 residues. CDR3 sequence (DNA): TGCGCCAGCAGCTTGGCGGCCAACTATGGCTACACCTTC. It translates to CASSLAANYGYTF.

V and J are TRBV12-3 or TRBV12-4 and TRBJ2-1, with 8 bases lining up with TRBD1. The CDR3 extends over 13 amino acids. V dropped 5 bases and J dropped 8; count of bases not matched to a gene: 5. This CDR3 reads CASSDTGGHEQFF. In nucleotides, the CDR3 is TGTGCCAGCAGTGACACAGGGGGGCATGAGCAGTTCTTC.

The rearrangement links TRBV30 to TRBJ1-5, with D possibly matching TRBD1 (5 bases). Per the germline V gene, CDR1 is GTSNPN and CDR2 is SVGIG (reference sequence). The V end was cut by 3 bases, the J end by 3 bases, with 12 bases between. The CDR3 has 14 amino acids. CDR3 in amino acids: CAWSGTGYNQPQHF. The CDR3 DNA sequence: TGTGCCTGGAGCGGGACTGGGTACAATCAGCCCCAGCATTTT. The full variable domain, completed using reference TRBV30 and TRBJ1-5, is SQTIHQWPATLVQPVGSPLSLECTVEGTSNPNLYWYRQAAGRGLQLLFYSVGIGQISSEVPQNLSASRPQDRQFILSSKKLLLSDSGFYLCAWSGTGYNQPQHFGDGTRLSIL.

The rearrangement joins TRBV2 to TRBJ1-6; weak D call: TRBD1 (5 bases). V gave up 8 bases and J gave up 9 bases, with 17 bases separating them. Germline values: CDR1 SNHLY, CDR2 FYNNEI. The CDR3 contains 14 residues. Written as DNA, the CDR3 is TGTGCCAGCCGTCGGGGGGAGGGCGGTTCACCCCTCCACTTT. This gives the protein CASRRGEGGSPLHF.

V is TRBV4-3 and J is TRBJ2-3; D ambiguous. The V gene lost 0 bases and the J gene lost 6 bases, with 7 bases spanning the gap. The CDR3 has 13 residues. The germline V gene has CDR1 LGHNA and CDR2 YSLEER. The CDR3 sequence: CASSQDGADTQYF. Here the CDR3 DNA reads TGCGCCAGCAGCCAAGATGGTGCGGATACGCAGTATTTT.

The J gene is TRBJ1-5, the V gene TRBV6-5; no firm D call. Germline V gene data show CDR1 as MNHEY and CDR2 as SVGAGI. This CDR3 is 15 amino acids long. The ends were cut back, 7 bases at V and 4 bases at J, with 17 bases in the middle. CDR3 residues: CASIGFRLGNQPQHF. The CDR3, as DNA: TGTGCCAGCATCGGCTTTAGGTTAGGGAATCAGCCCCAGCATTTT.

The chain couples TRBV27 to TRBJ2-6; possibly TRBD1 for D (5 bases). CDR1 MNHEY and CDR2 SMNVEV come from the germline V gene (reference sequence). V shed 1 base and J shed 0 bases, with 13 bases lying between them. This CDR3 region has 18 residues. The DNA for the CDR3 is TGTGCCAGCAGTTTATTGGCAGGGTGGAGCTCTGGGGCCAACGTCCTGACTTTC. Translated, it gives CASSLLAGWSSGANVLTF.

The V call is TRBV5-1, the J call TRBJ2-5; maybe TRBD2 (5 bases). Per germline, CDR1 SGHRS and CDR2 YFSETQ. Trimming shortened V by 2 bases and J by 1 base, and 12 bases separated the two germline ends. The length of the CDR3 is 15 residues. The CDR3 loop reads CASSFGLALQETQYF. CDR3 coding DNA: TGCGCCAGCAGCTTCGGACTCGCCCTCCAAGAGACCCAGTACTTC.

The chain recombines TRBV7-8 with TRBJ2-7; 7 bases are a match to TRBD1. After removal of 0 bases from V and 6 bases from J, the junction contained 8 bases not matched to a gene. The CDR3 loop spans 15 amino acids. The V gene's germline CDR1 is SGHVS and CDR2 FQNEAQ. The CDR3 sequence: CASSLAGTVGTEQYF. In DNA, the CDR3 is TGTGCCAGCAGCTTAGCCGGGACAGTAGGGACCGAGCAGTACTTC.

The chain has TRBV6-4 and TRBJ2-5; D is ambiguous. The CDR3 spans 13 residues. Per germline, CDR1 MRHNA and CDR2 SNTAGT. Trimming left V 4 bases short and J 4 bases short, with 10 bases between. This CDR3 reads CASSGWPGETQYF. In DNA, the CDR3 is TGTGCCAGCAGTGGTTGGCCGGGAGAGACCCAGTACTTC.

The rearrangement uses TRBV5-4 and TRBJ1-1, with TRBD1 identical over 7 bases. The CDR3 runs 16 residues. Germline CDR1 SGHNT, CDR2 YYREEE (reference sequence). The junction had 8 bases not matched to a gene; V was cut back by 3 bases and J by 0 bases. CDR3 coding DNA: TGTGCCAGCAGCTCCGGGACAGCGGGCATGAACACTGAAGCTTTCTTT. This gives the protein CASSSGTAGMNTEAFF.

The chain combines TRBV2 with TRBJ1-1, with D perhaps matching TRBD1 (5 bases). Looked up from germline, CDR1 is SNHLY and CDR2 is FYNNEI. Deletions cut 0 bases from V and 1 base from J, with 18 bases between. This CDR3 has 18 residues. CDR3 protein: CASSEAWFQGVGNTEAFF. CDR3 sequence (DNA): TGTGCCAGCAGTGAAGCGTGGTTCCAAGGGGTGGGGAACACTGAAGCTTTCTTT.

Concerning this clone itself: This sample also contains other DNA sequences that code for the same CDR3. This sequence joins TRBV29-1 and TRBJ2-7, with a weak D call TRBD2 (6 bases). V gave up 6 bases and J gave up 1 base, with 7 bases separating them. The CDR3 extends over 11 amino acids. The germline CDR1 and CDR2 sequences are SQVTM and ANQGSEA. The CDR3 DNA sequence: TGCAGCGTGCGGGGATCCTACGAGCAGTACTTC. Its protein product is CSVRGSYEQYF.

The chain couples TRBV4-2 to TRBJ2-7, with D maybe TRBD2 (6 bases). The CDR3 has 15 amino acids. V shed 0 bases and J shed 3 bases, with 12 bases lying between them. The germline V gene encodes CDR1 LGHNA and CDR2 YNFKEQ. CDR3 in amino acids: CASSQDRRGLYEQYF. The CDR3 region has the DNA TGTGCCAGCAGCCAAGATCGGAGGGGCCTCTACGAGCAGTACTTC.

The CDR3 sequence: CAISESSSIRNYGYTF. CDR3 sequence (DNA): TGTGCCATCAGTGAGTCGTCGAGTATTAGGAACTATGGCTACACCTTC. The V gene is TRBV10-3, the J gene TRBJ1-2; D remains unclear. This CDR3 spans 16 amino acids. The germline V and J ends were trimmed by 0 bases and 2 bases, with 13 bases remaining between them. Per the germline V gene, CDR1 is ENHRY and CDR2 is SYGVKD.

The chain joins TRBV25-1 to TRBJ2-3, with D perhaps matching TRBD1 (6 bases). V lost 3 bases and J lost 1, with 14 bases in between. Germline CDR1 MGHDK, CDR2 SYGVNS. CDR3 length: 16 residues. CDR3 sequence: CASSDPTKGGTDTQYF. CDR3 DNA: TGTGCCAGCAGTGACCCTACGAAGGGGGGCACAGATACGCAGTATTTT.